This paragraph reports one T cell receptor beta chain. Per the original methods: Amplification of reference gene primers provided the estimated nucleated cell counts. Clones were sequenced by immunoSEQ multiplex PCR, and TCRdb holds only the in-frame ones, with some missing. Clone size and the V and J calls come from that table; the DNA yielded D and trimming. The sample has more than 130,000 clones, less than 85% seen once. CDR3 length: 17 amino acids. Germline-derived CDR1 and CDR2 are SSHAT and FNYEAQ (reference sequence). V shed 5 bases and J 3 bases; nucleotides not matched to a gene: 11. This entry comes from a study of blood T cell repertoires in COVID-19.

The specimen sequenced was peripheral blood. This clonotype was sampled from a woman older than 75 in a cohort sampled during active or convalescent COVID-19. The V and J genes are TRBV7-7 and TRBJ2-1, with TRBD1 matching over 9 bases. This CDR3 reads CASSPGTGSFNYNEQFF. The CDR3 nucleotides are TGTGCCAGCAGCCCGGGGACAGGGAGCTTTAACTACAATGAGCAGTTCTTC.